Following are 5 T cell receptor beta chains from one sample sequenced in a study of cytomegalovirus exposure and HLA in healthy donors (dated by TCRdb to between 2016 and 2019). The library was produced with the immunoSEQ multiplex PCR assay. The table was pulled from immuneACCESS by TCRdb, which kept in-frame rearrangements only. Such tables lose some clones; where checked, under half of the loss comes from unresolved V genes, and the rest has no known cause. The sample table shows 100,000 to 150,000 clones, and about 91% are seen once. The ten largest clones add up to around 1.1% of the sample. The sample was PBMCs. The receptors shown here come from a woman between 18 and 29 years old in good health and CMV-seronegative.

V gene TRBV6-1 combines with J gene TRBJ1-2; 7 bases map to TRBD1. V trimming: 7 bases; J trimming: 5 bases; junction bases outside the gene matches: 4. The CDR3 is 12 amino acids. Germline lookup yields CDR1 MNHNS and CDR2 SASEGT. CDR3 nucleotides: TGTGCCAGCACCGGGACAGTTTATGGCTACACCTTC. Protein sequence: CASTGTVYGYTF.

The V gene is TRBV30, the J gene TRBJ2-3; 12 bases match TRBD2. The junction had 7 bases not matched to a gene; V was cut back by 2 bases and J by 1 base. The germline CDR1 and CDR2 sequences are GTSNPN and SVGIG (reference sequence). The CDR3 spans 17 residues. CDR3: CAWSLTRTSGGTDTQYF. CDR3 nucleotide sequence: TGTGCCTGGAGTCTTACCCGGACTAGCGGGGGCACAGATACGCAGTATTTT.

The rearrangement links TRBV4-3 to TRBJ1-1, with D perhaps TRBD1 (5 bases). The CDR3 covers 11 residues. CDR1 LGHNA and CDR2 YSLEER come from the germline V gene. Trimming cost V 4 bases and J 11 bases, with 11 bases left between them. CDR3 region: CASSPFRGAFF. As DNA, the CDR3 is TGCGCCAGCAGCCCCTTCCGGGGGGCTTTCTTT.

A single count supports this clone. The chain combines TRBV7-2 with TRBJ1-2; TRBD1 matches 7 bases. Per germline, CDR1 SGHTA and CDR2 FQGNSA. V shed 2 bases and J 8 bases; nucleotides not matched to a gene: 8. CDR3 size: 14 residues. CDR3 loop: CASSLTGDSYGYTF. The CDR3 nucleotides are TGTGCCAGCAGCTTAACAGGGGATTCGTACGGCTACACCTTC.

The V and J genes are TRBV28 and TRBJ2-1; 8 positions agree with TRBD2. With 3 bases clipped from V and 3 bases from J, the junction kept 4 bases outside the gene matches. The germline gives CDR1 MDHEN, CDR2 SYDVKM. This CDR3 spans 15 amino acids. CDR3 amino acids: CASSLNSGVYNEQFF. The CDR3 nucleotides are TGTGCCAGCAGTTTGAATAGCGGGGTCTACAATGAGCAGTTCTTC.